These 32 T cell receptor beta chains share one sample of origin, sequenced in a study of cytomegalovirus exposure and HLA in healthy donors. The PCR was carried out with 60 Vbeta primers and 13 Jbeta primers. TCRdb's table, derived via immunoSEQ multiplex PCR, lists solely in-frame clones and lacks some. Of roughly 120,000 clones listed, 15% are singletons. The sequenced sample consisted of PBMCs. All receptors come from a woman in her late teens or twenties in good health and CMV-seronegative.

The CDR3: CASSVGGPITGELFF. The CDR3 coding sequence is TGTGCCAGCAGCGTAGGAGGCCCCATAACCGGGGAGCTGTTTTTT. The chain employs TRBV9 and TRBJ2-2; D is uncertain. CDR1 and CDR2 (germline): SGDLS, YYNGEE. The V and J ends lost 0 bases and 5 bases respectively, with 11 bases between them. This CDR3 spans 15 amino acids.

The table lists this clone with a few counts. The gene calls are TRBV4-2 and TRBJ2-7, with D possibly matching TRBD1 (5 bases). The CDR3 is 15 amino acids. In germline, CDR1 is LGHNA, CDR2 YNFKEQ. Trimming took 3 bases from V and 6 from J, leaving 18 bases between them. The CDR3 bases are TGTGCCAGCAGCCAGTACTCAGGGAATATAGGCGAGCAGTACTTC. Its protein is CASSQYSGNIGEQYF.

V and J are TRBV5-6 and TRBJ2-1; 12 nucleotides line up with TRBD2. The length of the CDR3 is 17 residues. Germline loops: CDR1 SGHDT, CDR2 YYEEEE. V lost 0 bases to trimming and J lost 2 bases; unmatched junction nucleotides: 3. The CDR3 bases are TGTGCCAGCAGCTTGGATGGACTAGCGGGGACCTACAATGAGCAGTTCTTC. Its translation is CASSLDGLAGTYNEQFF.

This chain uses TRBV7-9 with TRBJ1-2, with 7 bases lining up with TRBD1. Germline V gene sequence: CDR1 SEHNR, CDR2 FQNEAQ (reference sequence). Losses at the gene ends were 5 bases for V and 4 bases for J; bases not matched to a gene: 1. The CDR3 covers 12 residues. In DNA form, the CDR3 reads TGTGCCAGCAGCCCAGGGGGCTATGGCTACACCTTC. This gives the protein CASSPGGYGYTF.

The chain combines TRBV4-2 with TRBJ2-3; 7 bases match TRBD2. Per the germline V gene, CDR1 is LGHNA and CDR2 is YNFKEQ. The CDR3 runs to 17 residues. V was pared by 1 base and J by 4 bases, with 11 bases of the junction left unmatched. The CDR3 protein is CASSQGLAGESPDTQYF. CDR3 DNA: TGTGCCAGCAGCCAAGGGTTGGCGGGAGAGTCCCCAGATACGCAGTATTTT.

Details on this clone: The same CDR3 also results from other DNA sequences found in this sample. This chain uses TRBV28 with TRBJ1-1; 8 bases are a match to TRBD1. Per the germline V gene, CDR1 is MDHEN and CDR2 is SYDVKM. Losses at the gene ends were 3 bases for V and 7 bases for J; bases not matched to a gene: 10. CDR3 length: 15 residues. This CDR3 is CASSFRDRGIGEAFF. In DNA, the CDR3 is TGTGCCAGCAGTTTCCGAGACAGGGGTATTGGTGAAGCTTTCTTT.

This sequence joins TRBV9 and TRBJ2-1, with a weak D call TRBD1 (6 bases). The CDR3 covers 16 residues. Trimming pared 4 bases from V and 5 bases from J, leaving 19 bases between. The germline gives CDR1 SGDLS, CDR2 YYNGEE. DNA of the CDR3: TGTGCCAGCAGCCCAGGGACAATCTGGTCCCACAATGAGCAGTTCTTC. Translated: CASSPGTIWSHNEQFF. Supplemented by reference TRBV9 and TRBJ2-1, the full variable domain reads DSGVTQTPKHLITATGQRVTLRCSPRSGDLSVYWYQQSLDQGLQFLIQYYNGEERAKGNILERFSAQQFPDLHSELNLSSLELGDSALYFCASSPGTIWSHNEQFFGPGTRLTVL.

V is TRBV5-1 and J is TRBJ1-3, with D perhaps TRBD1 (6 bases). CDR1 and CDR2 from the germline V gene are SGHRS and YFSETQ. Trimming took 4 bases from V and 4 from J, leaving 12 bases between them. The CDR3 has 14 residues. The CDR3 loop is CASSIQGSGNTIYF. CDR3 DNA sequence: TGCGCCAGCAGCATACAGGGTTCAGGAAACACCATATATTTT.

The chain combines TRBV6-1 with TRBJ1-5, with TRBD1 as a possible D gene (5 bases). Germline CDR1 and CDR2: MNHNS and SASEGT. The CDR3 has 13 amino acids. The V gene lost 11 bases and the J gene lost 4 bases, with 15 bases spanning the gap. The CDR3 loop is CASHTRTNQPQHF. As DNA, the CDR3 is TGTGCCTCCCACACCAGGACAAATCAGCCCCAGCATTTT.

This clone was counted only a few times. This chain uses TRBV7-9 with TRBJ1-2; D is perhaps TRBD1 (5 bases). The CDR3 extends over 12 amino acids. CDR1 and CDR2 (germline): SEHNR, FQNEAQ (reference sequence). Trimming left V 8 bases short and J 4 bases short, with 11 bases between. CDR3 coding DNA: TGTGCCAGCTCGACAGAAATCTATGGCTACACCTTC. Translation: CASSTEIYGYTF.

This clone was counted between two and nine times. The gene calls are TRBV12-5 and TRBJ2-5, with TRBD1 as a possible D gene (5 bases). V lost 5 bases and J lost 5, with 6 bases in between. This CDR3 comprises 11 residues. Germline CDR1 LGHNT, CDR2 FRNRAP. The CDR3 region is CASGKGETQYF. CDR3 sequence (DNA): TGTGCTAGTGGTAAGGGGGAGACCCAGTACTTC.

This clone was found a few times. The CDR3: CASKQNSNQPQHF. The CDR3 DNA reads TGTGCCAGCAAACAGAATAGCAATCAGCCCCAGCATTTT. The chain joins TRBV6-5 to TRBJ1-5; D remains ambiguous. V lost 7 bases, J lost 0 bases, and 7 bases lay in between. The CDR3 consists of 13 residues. CDR1 MNHEY and CDR2 SVGAGI come from the germline V gene.

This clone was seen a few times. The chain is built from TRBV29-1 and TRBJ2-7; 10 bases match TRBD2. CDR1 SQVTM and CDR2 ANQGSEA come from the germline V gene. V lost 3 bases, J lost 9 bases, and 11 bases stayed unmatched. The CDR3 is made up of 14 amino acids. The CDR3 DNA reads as TGCAGCGTTGACTTAGCGGGAGGACATAACGGGCAGTACTTC. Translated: CSVDLAGGHNGQYF.

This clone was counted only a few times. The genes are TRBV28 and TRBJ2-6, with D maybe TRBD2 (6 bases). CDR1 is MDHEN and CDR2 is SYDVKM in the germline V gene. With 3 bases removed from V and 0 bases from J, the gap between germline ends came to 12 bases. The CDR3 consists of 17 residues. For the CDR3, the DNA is TGTGCCAGCAGTTTCCCGGGACTGCTCTCTGGGGCCAACGTCCTGACTTTC. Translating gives CASSFPGLLSGANVLTF.

The CDR3 DNA sequence: TGTGCCTGGAGCTCAGGGGAGAACACCGGGGAGCTGTTTTTT. It yields the protein CAWSSGENTGELFF. The chain recombines TRBV30 with TRBJ2-2; TRBD1 is a possible D gene (6 bases). The V and J ends lost 3 bases and 1 base respectively, with 9 bases between them. The germline CDR1 and CDR2 sequences are GTSNPN and SVGIG (reference sequence). The CDR3 runs to 14 residues. The full variable domain, completed using reference TRBV30 and TRBJ2-2, is SQTIHQWPATLVQPVGSPLSLECTVEGTSNPNLYWYRQAAGRGLQLLFYSVGIGQISSEVPQNLSASRPQDRQFILSSKKLLLSDSGFYLCAWSSGENTGELFFGEGSRLTVL.

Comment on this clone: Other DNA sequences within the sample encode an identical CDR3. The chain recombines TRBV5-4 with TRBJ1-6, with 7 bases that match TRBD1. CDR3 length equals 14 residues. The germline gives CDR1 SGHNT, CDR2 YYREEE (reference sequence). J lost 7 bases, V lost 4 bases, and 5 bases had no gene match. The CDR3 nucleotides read TGTGCCAGCAGCCCTGGGACAGCCAATTCACCCCTCCACTTT. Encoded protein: CASSPGTANSPLHF. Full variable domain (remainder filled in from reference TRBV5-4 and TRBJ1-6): ETGVTQSPTHLIKTRGQQVTLRCSSQSGHNTVSWYQQALGQGPQFIFQYYREEENGRGNFPPRFSGLQFPNYSSELNVNALELDDSALYLCASSPGTANSPLHFGNGTRLTVT.

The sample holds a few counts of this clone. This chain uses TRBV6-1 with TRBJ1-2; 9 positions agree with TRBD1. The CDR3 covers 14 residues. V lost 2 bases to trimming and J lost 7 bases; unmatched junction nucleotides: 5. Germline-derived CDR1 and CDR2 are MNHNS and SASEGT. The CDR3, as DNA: TGTGCCAGCAGTGAACGGGGACAGGGCTTTGGCTACACCTTC. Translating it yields CASSERGQGFGYTF.

In DNA form, the CDR3 reads TGTGCCAGCAGTGAAGGAGGGGGGGGTGGGGCGGAAGAGCAGTACTTC. The encoded protein is CASSEGGGGGAEEQYF. The chain carries TRBV6-1 and TRBJ2-7, with TRBD2 as a possible D gene (7 bases). V dropped 1 base and J dropped 7 bases, with 20 bases sitting between them. The CDR3 runs 16 residues. Germline CDR1 MNHNS, CDR2 SASEGT.

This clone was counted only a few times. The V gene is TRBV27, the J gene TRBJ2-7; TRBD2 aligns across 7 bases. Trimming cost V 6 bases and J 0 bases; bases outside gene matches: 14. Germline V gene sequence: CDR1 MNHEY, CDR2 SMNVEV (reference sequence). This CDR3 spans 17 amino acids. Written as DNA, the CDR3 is TGTGCCAGCAGCCGAAGCCAAGGCGGGAGTAGCTCCTACGAGCAGTACTTC. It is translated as CASSRSQGGSSSYEQYF.

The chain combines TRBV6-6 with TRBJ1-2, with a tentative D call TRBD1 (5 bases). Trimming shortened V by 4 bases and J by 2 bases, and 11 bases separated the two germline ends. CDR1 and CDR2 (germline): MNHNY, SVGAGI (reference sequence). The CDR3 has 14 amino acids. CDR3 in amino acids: CASSLTVQNYGYTF. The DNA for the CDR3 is TGTGCCAGCAGTTTGACAGTTCAAAACTATGGCTACACCTTC.

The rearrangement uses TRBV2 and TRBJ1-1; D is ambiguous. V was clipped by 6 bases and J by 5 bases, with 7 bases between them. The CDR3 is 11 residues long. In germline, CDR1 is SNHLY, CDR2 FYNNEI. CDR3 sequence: CASRQMTEAFF. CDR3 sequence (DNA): TGTGCCAGCAGACAAATGACTGAAGCTTTCTTT.

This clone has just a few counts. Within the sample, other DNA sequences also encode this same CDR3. CDR3 residues: CASSDREITEAFF. The CDR3 coding sequence is TGTGCCAGCAGTGACAGGGAAATCACTGAAGCTTTCTTT. The chain is built from TRBV2 and TRBJ1-1, with a weak D call TRBD1 (5 bases). This CDR3 region has 13 residues. The V gene lost 3 bases and the J gene lost 4 bases, with 9 bases spanning the gap. Germline V gives CDR1 SNHLY, CDR2 FYNNEI.

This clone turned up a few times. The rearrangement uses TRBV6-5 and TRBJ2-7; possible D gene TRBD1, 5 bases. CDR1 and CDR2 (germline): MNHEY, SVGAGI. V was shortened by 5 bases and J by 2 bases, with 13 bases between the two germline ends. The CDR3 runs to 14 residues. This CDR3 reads CASSRTGLTYEQYF. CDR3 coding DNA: TGTGCCAGCAGTAGAACAGGTCTCACCTACGAGCAGTACTTC.

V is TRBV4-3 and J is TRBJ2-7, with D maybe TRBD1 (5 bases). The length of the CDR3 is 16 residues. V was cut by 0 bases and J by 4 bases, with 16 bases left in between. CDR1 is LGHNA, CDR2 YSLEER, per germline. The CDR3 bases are TGCGCCAGCAGCCAAGAGGTTCAGGGCATGGGGTACGAGCAGTACTTC. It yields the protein CASSQEVQGMGYEQYF.

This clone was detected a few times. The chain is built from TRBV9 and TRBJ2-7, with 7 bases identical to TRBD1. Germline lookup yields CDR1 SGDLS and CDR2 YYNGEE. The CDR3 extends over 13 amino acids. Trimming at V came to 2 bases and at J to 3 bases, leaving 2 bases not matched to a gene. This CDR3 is CASSVTGSYEQYF. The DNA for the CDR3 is TGTGCCAGCAGCGTGACAGGGAGCTACGAGCAGTACTTC. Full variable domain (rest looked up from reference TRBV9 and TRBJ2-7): DSGVTQTPKHLITATGQRVTLRCSPRSGDLSVYWYQQSLDQGLQFLIQYYNGEERAKGNILERFSAQQFPDLHSELNLSSLELGDSALYFCASSVTGSYEQYFGPGTRLTVT.

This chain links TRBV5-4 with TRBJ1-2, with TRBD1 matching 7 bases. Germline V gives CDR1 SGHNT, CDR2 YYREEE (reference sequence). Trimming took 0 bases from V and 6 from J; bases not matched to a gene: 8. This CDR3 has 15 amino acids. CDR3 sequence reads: CASSLAGGGANGYTF. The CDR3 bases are TGTGCCAGCAGCTTGGCGGGAGGGGGCGCAAATGGCTACACCTTC.

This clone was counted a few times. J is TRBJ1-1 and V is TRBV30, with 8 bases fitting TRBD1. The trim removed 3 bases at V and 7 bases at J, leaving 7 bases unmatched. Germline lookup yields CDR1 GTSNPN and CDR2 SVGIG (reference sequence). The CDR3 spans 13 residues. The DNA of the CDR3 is TGTGCCTGGAGGACACAGGGGGGGGTTGAAGCTTTCTTT. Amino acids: CAWRTQGGVEAFF.

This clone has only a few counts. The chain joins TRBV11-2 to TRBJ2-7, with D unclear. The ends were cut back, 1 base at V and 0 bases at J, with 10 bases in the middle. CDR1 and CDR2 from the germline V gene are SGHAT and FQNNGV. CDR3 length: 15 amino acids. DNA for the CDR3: TGTGCCAGCAGCTTAGTGGGCCACAGCTCCTACGAGCAGTACTTC. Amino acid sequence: CASSLVGHSSYEQYF.

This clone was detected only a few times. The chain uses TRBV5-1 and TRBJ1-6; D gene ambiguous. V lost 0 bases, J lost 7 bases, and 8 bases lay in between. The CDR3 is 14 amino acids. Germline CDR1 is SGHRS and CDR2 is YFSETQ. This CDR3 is CASSLEPRNSPLHF. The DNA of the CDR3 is TGCGCCAGCAGCTTGGAGCCGAGGAATTCACCCCTCCACTTT. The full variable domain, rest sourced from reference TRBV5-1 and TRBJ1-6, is KAGVTQTPRYLIKTRGQQVTLSCSPISGHRSVSWYQQTPGQGLQFLFEYFSETQRNKGNFPGRFSGRQFSNSRSEMNVSTLELGDSALYLCASSLEPRNSPLHFGNGTRLTVT.

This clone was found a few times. CDR3 nucleotide sequence: TGTGCCAGCAGCGCCACGGGAGGGGCAGGCGGCTACACCTTC. Its protein product is CASSATGGAGGYTF. This chain joins TRBV9 and TRBJ1-2, with D possibly matching TRBD1 (5 bases). CDR1 and CDR2 from the germline V gene are SGDLS and YYNGEE. Trimming left V 3 bases short and J 8 bases short, with 17 bases between. This CDR3 is built from 14 residues.

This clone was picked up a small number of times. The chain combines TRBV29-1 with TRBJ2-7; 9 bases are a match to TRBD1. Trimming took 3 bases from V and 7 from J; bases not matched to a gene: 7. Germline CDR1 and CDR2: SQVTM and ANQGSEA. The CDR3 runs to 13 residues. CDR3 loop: CSVEGTGTMEQYF. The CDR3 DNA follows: TGCAGCGTTGAGGGGACAGGGACTATGGAGCAGTACTTC.

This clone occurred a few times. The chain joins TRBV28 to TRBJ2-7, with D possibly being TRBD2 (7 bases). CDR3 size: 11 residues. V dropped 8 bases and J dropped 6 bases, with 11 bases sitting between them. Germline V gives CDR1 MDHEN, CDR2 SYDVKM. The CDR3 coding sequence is TGTGCCAGCGGGGGGGCGCCCGAGCAGTACTTC. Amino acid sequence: CASGGAPEQYF.